The 27 T cell receptor beta chains below all came from one sample that was sequenced in a study of glioma-infiltrating T cells after dendritic cell vaccination. Generated by immunoSEQ multiplex PCR, the TCRdb table keeps only in-frame clones and is missing some. The sample consists of about 32,000 clones, more than 90% of them appearing once. Here the sequenced sample was blood, taken before dendritic cell vaccination. The receptors here all came from a human donor with glioblastoma.

The V call is TRBV5-1, the J call TRBJ1-1, with 11 bases identical to TRBD1. CDR3 length: 15 amino acids. Losses at the gene ends were 5 bases for V and 7 bases for J; bases not matched to a gene: 10. Germline CDR1 and CDR2: SGHRS and YFSETQ. The CDR3 coding sequence is TGCGCCAGCAGATCCTCTGGGACAGGGGGAATTGAAGCTTTCTTT. Amino acid sequence: CASRSSGTGGIEAFF.

DNA for the CDR3: TGTGCCAGCAGCGCGCGCAGGGGCGGCTACACCTTC. Protein: CASSARRGGYTF. This chain joins TRBV7-9 and TRBJ1-2; weak D call: TRBD1 (6 bases). The CDR3 contains 12 residues. Germline assignment: CDR1 SEHNR and CDR2 FQNEAQ (reference sequence). The germline V and J ends were trimmed by 5 bases and 8 bases, with 12 bases remaining between them.

The chain has TRBV7-2 and TRBJ1-2; D possibly corresponds to TRBD1 (5 bases). Trimming pared 1 base from V and 3 bases from J, leaving 6 bases between. The CDR3 length is 13 residues. Germline lookup yields CDR1 SGHTA and CDR2 FQGNSA. DNA for the CDR3: TGTGCCAGCAGCTTAGGACAGTACTATGGCTACACCTTC. Protein: CASSLGQYYGYTF.

This chain connects TRBV6-1 to TRBJ2-7; TRBD2 agrees at 7 bases. With V trimmed by 2 bases and J by 4 bases, 8 bases remained unmatched. This CDR3 has 15 amino acids. Germline assignment: CDR1 MNHNS and CDR2 SASEGT. The chain's CDR3 is CASSESWGGGYEQYF. CDR3 coding DNA: TGTGCCAGCAGTGAAAGTTGGGGCGGGGGTTACGAGCAGTACTTC.

The rearrangement links TRBV5-4 to TRBJ1-3; tentative D call: TRBD1 (6 bases). The CDR3 is 15 amino acids. Germline CDR1 reads SGHNT; CDR2 reads YYREEE (reference sequence). V lost 4 bases, J lost 0 bases, and 11 bases lay in between. CDR3 DNA sequence: TGTGCCAGCAGCCTCGGACAGCTCTCTGGAAACACCATATATTTT. The encoded protein is CASSLGQLSGNTIYF.

The gene calls are TRBV6-5 and TRBJ2-1; 8 bases agree with TRBD2. Trimming cost V 4 bases and J 0 bases; bases outside gene matches: 5. The CDR3 has 16 residues. Per germline, CDR1 MNHEY and CDR2 SVGAGI. The CDR3 loop reads CASSLSGGLSYNEQFF. The CDR3 coding sequence is TGTGCCAGCAGTTTAAGCGGGGGTCTCTCCTACAATGAGCAGTTCTTC.

The V and J genes are TRBV29-1 and TRBJ2-7; D is possibly TRBD2 (6 bases). CDR3 length: 13 residues. Germline lookup yields CDR1 SQVTM and CDR2 ANQGSEA. The germline V and J ends were trimmed by 6 bases and 0 bases, with 12 bases remaining between them. The CDR3 DNA follows: TGCAGCGTCTTGGGGGAGGTCTCCTACGAGCAGTACTTC. It codes for CSVLGEVSYEQYF.

The chain joins TRBV7-8 to TRBJ2-7; D gene unclear. The CDR3 runs 16 residues. Germline CDR1 is SGHVS and CDR2 is FQNEAQ. Trimming left V 1 base short and J 4 bases short, with 17 bases between. The CDR3 region has the DNA TGTGCCAGCAGCTTAGTCAGCACTCCTCTCGGGTACGAGCAGTACTTC. It encodes CASSLVSTPLGYEQYF.

Concerning this clone: At one boundary the junction diverges from the germline segment, which might be a read error. The same CDR3 also results from other DNA sequences found in this sample. The rearrangement uses TRBV30 and TRBJ1-6, with D uncertain. Germline assignment: CDR1 GTSNPN and CDR2 SVGIG (reference sequence). This CDR3 comprises 13 residues. The CDR3 sequence: CAWSPGHNSPLHF. As DNA, the CDR3 is TGTGCCTGGAGCCCGGGTCATAATTCCCCCCTCCACTTT.

The count of this clone is one. The rearrangement uses TRBV5-5 and TRBJ2-1; the D is unclear. V was pared by 4 bases and J by 7 bases, with 6 bases between. CDR1 is SGHKS, CDR2 YYEKEE, per germline (reference sequence). The CDR3 loop spans 11 amino acids. For the CDR3, the DNA is TGTGCCAGCAGCCCGTTAAATGAGCAGTTCTTC. It is translated as CASSPLNEQFF.

The J gene is TRBJ2-1, the V gene TRBV5-1, with D maybe TRBD2 (6 bases). The CDR3 totals 14 residues. Trimming stripped 4 bases from V and 0 bases from J, with 8 bases between. CDR1 and CDR2 from the germline V gene are SGHRS and YFSETQ. CDR3 sequence (DNA): TGCGCCAGCAGCCGCGGGAACTCCTACAATGAGCAGTTCTTC. Translating it yields CASSRGNSYNEQFF.

The rearrangement links TRBV7-8 to TRBJ2-3, with D maybe TRBD1 (5 bases). The CDR3 is made up of 16 amino acids. Trimming shortened V by 5 bases and J by 0 bases, and 15 bases separated the two germline ends. Germline CDR1 and CDR2: SGHVS and FQNEAQ. The CDR3 loop reads CASSRRAGFSTDTQYF. The CDR3 nucleotides read TGTGCCAGCAGCCGCCGCGCAGGGTTTAGCACAGATACGCAGTATTTT.

The CDR3 here is CASSLEQIYNEQFF. CDR3 nucleotides: TGCGCCAGCAGCTTGGAACAGATCTACAATGAGCAGTTCTTC. The chain uses TRBV5-1 and TRBJ2-1; no reliable D call. Germline loops: CDR1 SGHRS, CDR2 YFSETQ. Trimming stripped 0 bases from V and 3 bases from J, with 7 bases between. The CDR3 has 14 residues.

The gene calls are TRBV6-5 and TRBJ1-5; 9 positions agree with TRBD1. CDR1 is MNHEY, CDR2 SVGAGI, per germline. J lost 2 bases, V lost 6 bases, and 5 bases had no gene match. The CDR3 runs to 15 residues. The CDR3 here is CASRRDRVGNQPQHF. CDR3 sequence (DNA): TGTGCCAGCAGACGGGACAGGGTGGGCAATCAGCCCCAGCATTTT.

The chain combines TRBV5-4 with TRBJ2-3; D uncertain. V was shortened by 2 bases and J by 0 bases, with 4 bases between the two germline ends. The length of the CDR3 is 13 residues. CDR1 SGHNT and CDR2 YYREEE come from the germline V gene (reference sequence). As DNA, the CDR3 is TGTGCCAGCAGCTTCGGGAGCACAGATACGCAGTATTTT. This sequence encodes CASSFGSTDTQYF.

This clone was counted once. This chain links TRBV19 with TRBJ1-2, with 8 bases aligning to TRBD1. This CDR3 is 13 amino acids long. V lost 6 bases to trimming and J lost 3 bases; unmatched junction nucleotides: 3. Germline lookup yields CDR1 LNHDA and CDR2 SQIVND (reference sequence). CDR3 loop: CASSQTGDYGYTF. For the CDR3, the DNA is TGTGCCAGTAGCCAGACAGGGGACTATGGCTACACCTTC.

This chain uses TRBV5-1 with TRBJ2-2, with 13 bases identical to TRBD2. The length of the CDR3 is 15 residues. In germline, CDR1 is SGHRS, CDR2 YFSETQ. V dropped 2 bases and J dropped 5; count of bases not matched to a gene: 0. The CDR3 loop is CASSLLAGGTGELFF. The CDR3 nucleotides are TGCGCCAGCAGCTTACTAGCGGGGGGGACCGGGGAGCTGTTTTTT.

The J gene is TRBJ2-1, the V gene TRBV5-5, with 7 bases aligning to TRBD1. There are 15 residues in the CDR3. The germline gives CDR1 SGHKS, CDR2 YYEKEE (reference sequence). With V trimmed by 4 bases and J by 4 bases, 8 bases remained unmatched. This chain's CDR3 is CASSVTGTLYNEQFF. The CDR3 nucleotides read TGTGCCAGCAGCGTGACAGGGACGCTATACAATGAGCAGTTCTTC.

Comments on this clone: Other DNA sequences from this sample encode an identical CDR3 as well. This chain links TRBV27 with TRBJ1-6; D ambiguous. The CDR3 has 14 amino acids. The germline V and J ends were trimmed by 6 bases and 0 bases, with 6 bases remaining between them. Per germline, CDR1 MNHEY and CDR2 SMNVEV (reference sequence). The CDR3 DNA sequence: TGTGCCAGCAGGCCTAGCTCCTATAATTCACCCCTCCACTTT. Translating gives CASRPSSYNSPLHF.

The chain recombines TRBV6-1 with TRBJ2-1, with 7 nucleotides matching TRBD2. The CDR3 has 12 residues. Germline values: CDR1 MNHNS, CDR2 SASEGT. Trimming at V came to 5 bases and at J to 7 bases, leaving 2 bases not matched to a gene. As DNA, the CDR3 is TGTGCCAGCAGTCGGGGGGAGAATGAGCAGTTCTTC. The encoded protein is CASSRGENEQFF.

V is TRBV15 and J is TRBJ2-1; no firm D call. Germline CDR1 LNHNV, CDR2 YYDKDF (reference sequence). The germline V and J ends were trimmed by 6 bases and 9 bases, with 9 bases remaining between them. There are 11 residues in the CDR3. The CDR3 sequence is CATSPRSEQFF. The CDR3, as DNA: TGTGCCACCAGTCCTAGGAGTGAGCAGTTCTTC.

This clone was recorded once. The V gene is TRBV2, the J gene TRBJ2-2, with 9 bases identical to TRBD2. The V segment lost 4 bases and the J segment 2 bases; nucleotides outside the gene matches: 5. Germline V gives CDR1 SNHLY, CDR2 FYNNEI. The CDR3 extends over 16 amino acids. The CDR3, as DNA: TGTGCCAGCAGTGCTGGCGGGGGGGCTAACACCGGGGAGCTGTTTTTT. It is translated as CASSAGGGANTGELFF.

This clone was recorded once. V gene TRBV7-9 combines with J gene TRBJ1-3; a weak D match, TRBD1 (5 bases). Germline CDR1 SEHNR, CDR2 FQNEAQ (reference sequence). V was trimmed by 5 bases and J by 0 bases, leaving 11 bases between them. The CDR3 is 15 amino acids. The CDR3 DNA sequence: TGTGCCAGCAGCCCCAGGGTTCGCTCTGGAAACACCATATATTTT. Amino acids: CASSPRVRSGNTIYF.

CDR3 protein: CSGGQGLTEAFF. CDR3 DNA sequence: TGCAGCGGCGGACAGGGATTAACTGAAGCTTTCTTT. The rearrangement joins TRBV29-1 to TRBJ1-1, with 8 bases lining up with TRBD1. V dropped 7 bases and J dropped 5; count of bases not matched to a gene: 6. From germline, CDR1 is SQVTM and CDR2 ANQGSEA. There are 12 residues in the CDR3.

This clone was seen more than once but under ten times. One junction end does not reproduce the germline sequence, and a read error may be involved. This rearrangement joins TRBV2 to TRBJ2-7; 10 bases match TRBD2. This CDR3 has 13 amino acids. Germline values: CDR1 SNHLY, CDR2 FYNNEI. The CDR3 spells CASSEALGASGGF. The CDR3 DNA is TGTGCCAGCAGTGAAGCGCTTGGGGCTAGCGGGGGCTTC.

V and J are TRBV5-5 and TRBJ1-4, with TRBD1 identical over 10 bases. The V gene's germline CDR1 is SGHKS and CDR2 YYEKEE (reference sequence). Trimming at V came to 4 bases and at J to 7 bases, leaving 10 bases not matched to a gene. The CDR3 runs 16 residues. Here the CDR3 reads CASSLSLGTGVEKLFF. DNA of the CDR3: TGTGCCAGCAGCCTATCTCTCGGGACAGGGGTTGAAAAACTGTTTTTT.

V usage is TRBV7-9 and J usage is TRBJ1-1; 8 bases fit TRBD1. The J segment lost 6 bases and the V segment lost 5 bases, leaving 8 bases of the junction unmatched. The CDR3 contains 14 residues. Per germline, CDR1 SEHNR and CDR2 FQNEAQ (reference sequence). CDR3 in amino acids: CASSPGDRGPEAFF. The CDR3 DNA reads TGTGCCAGCAGCCCAGGCGACAGGGGACCTGAAGCTTTCTTT.